This passage covers 17 T cell receptor beta chains from one sample sequenced in a study of graft-versus-host responses after intestinal transplantation (dated by TCRdb to 2020 to 2022). The time point tag for this specimen amounts to: cells obtained before transplantation from donor or recipient. These TCRs' antigens remain unknown. Receptors were amplified or captured by the immunoSEQ multiplex PCR assay. TCRdb mirrors the immuneACCESS table, restricted to in-frame sequences. Some clones are absent from its copies; in checked studies, under half trace to an unresolved V gene, and the reason for the others is unknown. Counted in this sample were approximately 110,000 clones; 85% to 95% of them appeared once. More than 0.9% of the sample rests with the top ten. Sequenced material: unstimulated CD8+ T cells sorted from spleen or lymph node cells, taken before transplant. The receptors were gathered from a human donor who was the organ donor for an intestinal transplant.

This chain uses TRBV5-1 with TRBJ1-1; TRBD1 matches 7 bases. Germline trimming cut 6 bases from V and 5 bases from J; bases unmatched to any gene: 1. Germline assignment: CDR1 SGHRS and CDR2 YFSETQ. The length of the CDR3 is 11 residues. DNA for the CDR3: TGCGCCAGCACAGGGGGGACTGAAGCTTTCTTT. This gives the protein CASTGGTEAFF.

The chain has TRBV11-1 and TRBJ2-5, with 9 bases lining up with TRBD1. V dropped 2 bases and J dropped 1; count of bases not matched to a gene: 5. The CDR3 is 16 residues long. The germline V gene has CDR1 SGHAT and CDR2 FQDESV (reference sequence). The CDR3 bases are TGTGCCAGCAGCTTATGGACAGGGGCCCTCCAAGAGACCCAGTACTTC. This gives the protein CASSLWTGALQETQYF.

This chain uses TRBV6-5 with TRBJ2-2, with D unclear. The germline gives CDR1 MNHEY, CDR2 SVGAGI. The CDR3 covers 14 residues. V was trimmed by 2 bases and J by 6 bases, leaving 10 bases between them. The CDR3 DNA sequence: TGTGCCAGCAGTTACGTGGGCCAGCCCGGGGAGCTGTTTTTT. This translates into CASSYVGQPGELFF.

V is TRBV9 and J is TRBJ1-5, with TRBD1 as a possible D gene (5 bases). This CDR3 is 14 amino acids long. The V end was cut by 3 bases, the J end by 1 base, with 8 bases between. Looked up from germline, CDR1 is SGDLS and CDR2 is YYNGEE. This chain's CDR3 is CASSGGKSNQPQHF. The CDR3, as DNA: TGTGCCAGCAGCGGGGGGAAAAGCAATCAGCCCCAGCATTTT.

The V gene is TRBV5-1, the J gene TRBJ2-5; the D is unclear. The germline V gene has CDR1 SGHRS and CDR2 YFSETQ. V lost 0 bases and J 1 base, leaving 10 bases between the germline ends. This CDR3 is 15 amino acids long. CDR3 coding DNA: TGCGCCAGCAGCTTGGAAGACTGGATCCAAGAGACCCAGTACTTC. As protein: CASSLEDWIQETQYF.

This clone has a handful of counts. J is TRBJ1-4 and V is TRBV5-3, with D perhaps matching TRBD1 (5 bases). TRBV5-3 falls under the ORF class, with uncertain function. The CDR3 is 15 residues long. V was trimmed by 7 bases and J by 8 bases, leaving 21 bases between them. CDR3 region: CARRPGRGFGEKLFF. The CDR3 region has the DNA TGTGCCAGACGTCCGGGGCGAGGGTTTGGCGAAAAACTGTTTTTT.

This chain links TRBV27 with TRBJ2-7; tentative D call: TRBD1 (6 bases). The CDR3 runs 15 residues. From germline, CDR1 is MNHEY and CDR2 SMNVEV (reference sequence). The ends were cut back, 2 bases at V and 2 bases at J, with 13 bases in the middle. The CDR3 loop is CASSLTGNPTYEQYF. The CDR3, as DNA: TGTGCCAGCAGTTTAACAGGGAATCCGACCTACGAGCAGTACTTC.

The rearrangement uses TRBV30 and TRBJ2-5, with D unclear. The CDR3 is 13 residues long. V was clipped by 0 bases and J by 5 bases, with 10 bases between them. Germline V gives CDR1 GTSNPN, CDR2 SVGIG (reference sequence). The chain's CDR3 is CAWSVTAWETQYF. The DNA for the CDR3 is TGTGCCTGGAGTGTTACGGCGTGGGAGACCCAGTACTTC.

The chain joins TRBV11-3 to TRBJ2-6, with D uncertain. There are 17 residues in the CDR3. The germline CDR1 and CDR2 sequences are SGHNT and YENEEA. Trimming took 1 base from V and 2 from J, leaving 12 bases between them. CDR3 in amino acids: CASSLVRVVPGANVLTF. CDR3 nucleotide sequence: TGTGCCAGCAGCTTAGTTAGGGTGGTCCCTGGGGCCAACGTCCTGACTTTC.

The rearrangement links TRBV5-6 to TRBJ1-1, with a possible D match to TRBD1 (5 bases). The CDR3 has 13 amino acids. Germline V gene lookup returns CDR1 SGHDT and CDR2 YYEEEE. The V end was cut by 0 bases, the J end by 6 bases, with 9 bases between. The CDR3 protein is CASSLEQDAEAFF. The CDR3 DNA is TGTGCCAGCAGCTTGGAACAGGACGCTGAAGCTTTCTTT. Based on the CDR3 plus reference TRBV5-6 and TRBJ1-1, the full variable domain is DAGVTQSPTHLIKTRGQQVTLRCSPKSGHDTVSWYQQALGQGPQFIFQYYEEEERQRGNFPDRFSGHQFPNYSSELNVNALLLGDSALYLCASSLEQDAEAFFGQGTRLTVV.

The J gene is TRBJ2-7, the V gene TRBV29-1; D is perhaps TRBD1 (6 bases). CDR1 and CDR2 (germline): SQVTM, ANQGSEA. The CDR3 sequence is 13 residues long. Trimming cost V 8 bases and J 9 bases, with 23 bases left between them. Written as DNA, the CDR3 is TGCAGCTCTAGGACAGCGAATAGGGTAACGCAGTACTTC. Amino acids: CSSRTANRVTQYF.

This clone has just one count. The genes are TRBV7-9 and TRBJ2-7, with no clear D. The CDR3 is made up of 10 amino acids. Per the germline V gene, CDR1 is SEHNR and CDR2 is FQNEAQ (reference sequence). Between the trimmed V and J ends, which lost 5 bases and 6 bases, there was a span of 5 bases. The CDR3 DNA follows: TGTGCCAGCAGCGAAGGCGAGCAGTACTTC. It is translated as CASSEGEQYF.

This chain uses TRBV6-1 with TRBJ2-1, with 9 bases that match TRBD2. The J segment lost 6 bases and the V segment lost 5 bases, leaving 5 bases of the junction unmatched. Germline CDR1 reads MNHNS; CDR2 reads SASEGT. CDR3 length equals 14 residues. The CDR3 region is CASSYSGSGNEQFF. Written as DNA, the CDR3 is TGTGCCAGCAGTTATAGCGGGAGCGGCAATGAGCAGTTCTTC.

The rearrangement joins TRBV28 to TRBJ1-5, with 9 positions matching TRBD1. The length of the CDR3 is 16 residues. Germline CDR1 and CDR2: MDHEN and SYDVKM. The junction had 6 bases not matched to a gene; V was cut back by 2 bases and J by 4 bases. This CDR3 reads CASSLRGQGGNQPQHF. The CDR3 nucleotides are TGTGCCAGCAGTTTAAGGGGACAGGGTGGAAATCAGCCCCAGCATTTT.

The rearrangement links TRBV2 to TRBJ2-3; TRBD2 is a possible D gene (6 bases). Germline V gene lookup returns CDR1 SNHLY and CDR2 FYNNEI. Trimming shortened V by 1 base and J by 0 bases, and 11 bases separated the two germline ends. The CDR3 covers 16 residues. The CDR3 loop is CASSEGLATSTDTQYF. The CDR3 DNA sequence: TGTGCCAGCAGTGAAGGGCTAGCGACTAGCACAGATACGCAGTATTTT.

The V call is TRBV4-2, the J call TRBJ2-7; D unclear. The CDR3 spans 16 residues. V shed 0 bases and J shed 3 bases, with 15 bases lying between them. Germline V gives CDR1 LGHNA, CDR2 YNFKEQ. The DNA of the CDR3 is TGTGCCAGCAGCCAAGATCCCGGACCTTTTCTCTACGAGCAGTACTTC. Its translation is CASSQDPGPFLYEQYF.

V and J are TRBV10-3 and TRBJ1-5; D is perhaps TRBD1 (5 bases). This CDR3 has 14 residues. Trimming removed 8 bases at V and 2 bases at J, with 13 bases between. Germline V gives CDR1 ENHRY, CDR2 SYGVKD. Here the CDR3 DNA reads TGTGCCATCGGTATAGGGGATGGCAATCAGCCCCAGCATTTT. This gives the protein CAIGIGDGNQPQHF.